This T cell receptor (beta chain) was captured by sequencing in a study of blood T cell repertoires in COVID-19. Overall study context: Samples came from the United States, Italy and Spain, spanning acute and convalescent COVID-19. Sources were T cells, B-cell-depleted T cells, or PBMCs; the material itself was cDNA or gDNA.

As handled by the study authors: Amplification of reference gene primers provided the estimated nucleated cell counts. Some clones are missing from TCRdb's copy, which holds only in-frame ones; the method was immunoSEQ multiplex PCR. For V, J and clone size, that table is used; D and trimming come from the DNA. Of more than 100,000 clones in the sample, 70% to 90% were seen once. The TCR was taken from a man between 65 and 79 years old with active COVID-19. The specimen sequenced was peripheral blood.

CDR3 in amino acids: CASSVWSVNQPQHF. The CDR3 DNA is TGTGCCAGCAGCGTCTGGTCAGTGAATCAGCCCCAGCATTTT. The chain carries TRBV9 and TRBJ1-5; no clear D. CDR1 is SGDLS, CDR2 YYNGEE, per germline. Trimming shortened V by 2 bases and J by 4 bases, and 10 bases separated the two germline ends. The CDR3 length is 14 residues.